Here is one T cell receptor beta chain with its context. The record originates from a study of cytomegalovirus exposure and HLA in healthy donors. Germline CDR1 reads SEHNR; CDR2 reads FQNEAQ (reference sequence). CDR3 length: 12 residues. The V gene lost 6 bases and the J gene lost 5 bases, with 10 bases spanning the gap. With 60 Vbeta and 13 Jbeta primers, the PCR was carried out. Only in-frame clones appear in the TCRdb table, and some are missing; sequencing was by immunoSEQ multiplex PCR. The sample has around 190,000 clones, 60% to 85% seen once; the top ten hold around 5.7%. The clonotype originates from a man aged 35-49 years in good health and CMV-seronegative. The sample taken for sequencing was PBMCs. This sequence joins TRBV7-9 and TRBJ2-5; D unclear. In DNA, the CDR3 is TGTGCCAGCAGACATCAGAGGGAGACCCAGTACTTC. Translation: CASRHQRETQYF.